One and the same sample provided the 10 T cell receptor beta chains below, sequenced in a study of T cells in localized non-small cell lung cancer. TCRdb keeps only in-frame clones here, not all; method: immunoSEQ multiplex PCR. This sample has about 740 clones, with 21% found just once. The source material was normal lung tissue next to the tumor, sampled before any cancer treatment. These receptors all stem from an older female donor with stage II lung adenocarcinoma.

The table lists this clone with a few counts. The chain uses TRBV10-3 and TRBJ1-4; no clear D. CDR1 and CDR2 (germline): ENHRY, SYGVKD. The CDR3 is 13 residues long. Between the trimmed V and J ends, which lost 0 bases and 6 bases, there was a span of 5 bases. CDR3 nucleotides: TGTGCCATCAGTGAGTCGACTGATGAAAAACTGTTTTTT. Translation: CAISESTDEKLFF.

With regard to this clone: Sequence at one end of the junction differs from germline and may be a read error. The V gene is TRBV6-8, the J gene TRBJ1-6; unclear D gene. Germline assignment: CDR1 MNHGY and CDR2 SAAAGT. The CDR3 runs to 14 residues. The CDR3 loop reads CAISLAVDNSPLHF. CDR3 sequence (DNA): TGTGCCATCAGTTTAGCGGTCGATAATTCACCCCTCCACTTT.

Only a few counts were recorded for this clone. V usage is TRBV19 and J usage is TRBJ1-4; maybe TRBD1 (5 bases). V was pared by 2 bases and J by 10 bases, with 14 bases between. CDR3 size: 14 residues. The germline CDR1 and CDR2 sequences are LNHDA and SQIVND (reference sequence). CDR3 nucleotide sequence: TGTGCCAGTAGTATATCCACGGGGGGACGAAAACTGTTTTTT. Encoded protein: CASSISTGGRKLFF.

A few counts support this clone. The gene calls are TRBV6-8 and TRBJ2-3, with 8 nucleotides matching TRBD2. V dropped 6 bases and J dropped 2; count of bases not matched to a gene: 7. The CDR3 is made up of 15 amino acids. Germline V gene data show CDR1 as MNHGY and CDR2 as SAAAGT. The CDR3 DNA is TGTGCCAGCAGAGCGGGACTAGACCACACAGATACGCAGTATTTT. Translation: CASRAGLDHTDTQYF.

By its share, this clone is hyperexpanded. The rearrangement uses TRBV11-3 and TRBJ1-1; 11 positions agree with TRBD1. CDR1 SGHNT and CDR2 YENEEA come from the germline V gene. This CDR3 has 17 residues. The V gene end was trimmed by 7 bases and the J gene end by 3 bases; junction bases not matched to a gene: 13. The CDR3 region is CASIQAGQGAFDTEAFF. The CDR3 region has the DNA TGTGCCAGCATCCAGGCAGGACAGGGGGCGTTTGACACTGAAGCTTTCTTT.

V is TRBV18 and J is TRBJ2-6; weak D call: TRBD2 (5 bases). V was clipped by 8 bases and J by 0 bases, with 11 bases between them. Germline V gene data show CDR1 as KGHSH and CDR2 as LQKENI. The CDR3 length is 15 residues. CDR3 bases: TGTGCCAGCCGACCCGGGGTCTCTGGGGCCAACGTCCTGACTTTC. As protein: CASRPGVSGANVLTF.

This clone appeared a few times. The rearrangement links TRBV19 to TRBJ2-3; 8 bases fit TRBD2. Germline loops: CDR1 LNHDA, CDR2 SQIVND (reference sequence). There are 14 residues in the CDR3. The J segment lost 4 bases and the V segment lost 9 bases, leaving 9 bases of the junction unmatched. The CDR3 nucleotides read TGTGCCAGCCAAACTCTAGCGGGCTCAGATACGCAGTATTTT. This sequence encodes CASQTLAGSDTQYF.

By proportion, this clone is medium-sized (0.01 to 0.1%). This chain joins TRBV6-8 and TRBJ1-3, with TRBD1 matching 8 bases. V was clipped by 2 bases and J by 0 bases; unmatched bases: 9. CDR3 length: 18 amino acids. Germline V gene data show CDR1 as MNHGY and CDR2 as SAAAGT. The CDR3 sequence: CASSYPDRGTISGNTIYF. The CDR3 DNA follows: TGTGCCAGCAGTTACCCCGACAGGGGAACAATCTCTGGAAACACCATATATTTT.

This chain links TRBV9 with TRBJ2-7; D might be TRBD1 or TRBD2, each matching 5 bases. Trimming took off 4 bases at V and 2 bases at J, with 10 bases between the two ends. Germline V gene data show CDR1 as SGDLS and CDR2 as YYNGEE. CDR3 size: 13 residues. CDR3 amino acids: CASSLRDAYEQYF. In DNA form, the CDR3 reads TGTGCCAGCAGCCTCCGGGACGCCTACGAGCAGTACTTC. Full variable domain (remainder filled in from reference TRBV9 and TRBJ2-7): DSGVTQTPKHLITATGQRVTLRCSPRSGDLSVYWYQQSLDQGLQFLIQYYNGEERAKGNILERFSAQQFPDLHSELNLSSLELGDSALYFCASSLRDAYEQYFGPGTRLTVT.

The CDR3 loop reads CSVEDTQEGKAFF. The CDR3 DNA reads TGCAGCGTTGAAGACACTCAGGAAGGTAAGGCTTTCTTT. This chain connects TRBV29-1 to TRBJ1-1, with D hard to call. Germline CDR1 and CDR2: SQVTM and ANQGSEA. V gave up 0 bases and J gave up 11 bases, with 16 bases separating them. This CDR3 spans 13 amino acids. The full variable domain, completed using reference TRBV29-1 and TRBJ1-1, is SAVISQKPSRDICQRGTSLTIQCQVDSQVTMMFWYRQQPGQSLTLIATANQGSEATYESGFVIDKFPISRPNLTFSTLTVSNMSPEDSSIYLCSVEDTQEGKAFFGQGTRLTVV.